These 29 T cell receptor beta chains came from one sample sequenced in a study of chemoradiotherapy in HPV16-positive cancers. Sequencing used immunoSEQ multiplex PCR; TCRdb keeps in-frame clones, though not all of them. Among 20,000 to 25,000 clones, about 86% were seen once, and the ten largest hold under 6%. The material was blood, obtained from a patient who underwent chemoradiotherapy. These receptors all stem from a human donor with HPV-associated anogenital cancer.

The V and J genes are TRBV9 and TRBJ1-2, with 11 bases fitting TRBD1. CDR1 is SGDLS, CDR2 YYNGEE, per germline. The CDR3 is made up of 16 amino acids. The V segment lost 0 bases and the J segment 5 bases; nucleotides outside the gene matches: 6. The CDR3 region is CASSVDNGQGAYGYTF. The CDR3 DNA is TGTGCCAGCAGCGTAGACAACGGACAGGGGGCGTATGGCTACACCTTC.

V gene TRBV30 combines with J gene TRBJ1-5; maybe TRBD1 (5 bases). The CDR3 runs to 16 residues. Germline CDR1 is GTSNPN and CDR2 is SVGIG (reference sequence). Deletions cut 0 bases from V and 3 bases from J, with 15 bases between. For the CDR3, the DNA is TGTGCCTGGAGTGTACGGGGAGGGGCGGACAATCAGCCCCAGCATTTT. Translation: CAWSVRGGADNQPQHF. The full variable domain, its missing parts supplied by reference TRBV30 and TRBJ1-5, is SQTIHQWPATLVQPVGSPLSLECTVEGTSNPNLYWYRQAAGRGLQLLFYSVGIGQISSEVPQNLSASRPQDRQFILSSKKLLLSDSGFYLCAWSVRGGADNQPQHFGDGTRLSIL.

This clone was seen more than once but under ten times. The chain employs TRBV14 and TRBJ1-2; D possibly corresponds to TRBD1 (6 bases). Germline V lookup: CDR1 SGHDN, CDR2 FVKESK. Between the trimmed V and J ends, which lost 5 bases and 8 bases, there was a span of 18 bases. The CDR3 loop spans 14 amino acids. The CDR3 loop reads CASSSTPGQGGYTF. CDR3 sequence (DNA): TGTGCCAGCAGCTCGACTCCGGGACAAGGAGGCTACACCTTC.

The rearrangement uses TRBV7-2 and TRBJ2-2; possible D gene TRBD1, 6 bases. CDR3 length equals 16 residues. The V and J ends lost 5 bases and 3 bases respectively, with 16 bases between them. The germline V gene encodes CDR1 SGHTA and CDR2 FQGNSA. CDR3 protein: CASSPRRNRDTGELFF. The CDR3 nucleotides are TGTGCCAGCAGCCCCCGCCGGAACAGGGACACCGGGGAGCTGTTTTTT.

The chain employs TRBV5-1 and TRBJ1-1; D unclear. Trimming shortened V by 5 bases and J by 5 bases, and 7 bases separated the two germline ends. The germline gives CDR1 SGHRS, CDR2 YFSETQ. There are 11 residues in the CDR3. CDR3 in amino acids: CASRGETEAFF. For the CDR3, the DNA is TGCGCCAGCAGAGGAGAGACTGAAGCTTTCTTT.

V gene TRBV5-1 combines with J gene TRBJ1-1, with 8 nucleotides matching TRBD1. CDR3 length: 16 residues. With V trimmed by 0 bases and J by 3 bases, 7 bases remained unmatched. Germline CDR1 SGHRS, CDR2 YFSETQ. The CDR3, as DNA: TGCGCCAGCAGCTTGGACCCTACAGGGGGGTACACTGAAGCTTTCTTT. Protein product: CASSLDPTGGYTEAFF. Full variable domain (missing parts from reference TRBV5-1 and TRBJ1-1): KAGVTQTPRYLIKTRGQQVTLSCSPISGHRSVSWYQQTPGQGLQFLFEYFSETQRNKGNFPGRFSGRQFSNSRSEMNVSTLELGDSALYLCASSLDPTGGYTEAFFGQGTRLTVV.

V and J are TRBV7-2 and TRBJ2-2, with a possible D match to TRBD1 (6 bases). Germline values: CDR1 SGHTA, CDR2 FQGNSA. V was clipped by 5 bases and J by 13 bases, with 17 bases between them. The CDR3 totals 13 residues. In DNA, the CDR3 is TGTGCCAGCAGCCCAAGGCGTCAGGGGTGGCTGTTTTTT. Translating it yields CASSPRRQGWLFF. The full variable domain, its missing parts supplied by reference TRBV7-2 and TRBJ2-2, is GAGVSQSPSNKVTEKGKDVELRCDPISGHTALYWYRQSLGQGLEFLIYFQGNSAPDKSGLPSDRFSAERTGGSVSTLTIQRTQQEDSAVYLCASSPRRQGWLFFGEGSRLTVL.

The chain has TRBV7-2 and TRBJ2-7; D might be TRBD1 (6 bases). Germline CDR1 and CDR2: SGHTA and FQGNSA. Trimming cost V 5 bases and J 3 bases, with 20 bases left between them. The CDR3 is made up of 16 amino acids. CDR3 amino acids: CASSLLGGRFIYEQYF. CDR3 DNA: TGTGCCAGCAGCCTACTTGGGGGCAGGTTTATCTACGAGCAGTACTTC.

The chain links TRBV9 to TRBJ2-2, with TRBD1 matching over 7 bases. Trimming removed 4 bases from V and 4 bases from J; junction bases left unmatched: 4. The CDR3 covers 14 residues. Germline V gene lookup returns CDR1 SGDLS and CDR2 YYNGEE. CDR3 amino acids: CASSLDRVTGELFF. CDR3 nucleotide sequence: TGTGCCAGCAGCCTCGACAGGGTCACCGGGGAGCTGTTTTTT.

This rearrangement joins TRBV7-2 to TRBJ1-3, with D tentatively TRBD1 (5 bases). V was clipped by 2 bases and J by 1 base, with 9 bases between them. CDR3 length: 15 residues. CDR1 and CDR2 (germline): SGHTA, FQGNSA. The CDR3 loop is CASSLQTVSGNTIYF. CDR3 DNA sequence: TGTGCCAGCAGCTTACAGACAGTTTCTGGAAACACCATATATTTT.

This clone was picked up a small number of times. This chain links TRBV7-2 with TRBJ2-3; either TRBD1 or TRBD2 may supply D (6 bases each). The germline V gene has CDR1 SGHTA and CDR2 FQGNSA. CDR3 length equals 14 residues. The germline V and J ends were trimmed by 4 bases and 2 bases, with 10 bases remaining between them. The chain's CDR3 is CASSSGANTDTQYF. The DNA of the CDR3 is TGTGCCAGCAGCTCGGGGGCCAACACAGATACGCAGTATTTT.

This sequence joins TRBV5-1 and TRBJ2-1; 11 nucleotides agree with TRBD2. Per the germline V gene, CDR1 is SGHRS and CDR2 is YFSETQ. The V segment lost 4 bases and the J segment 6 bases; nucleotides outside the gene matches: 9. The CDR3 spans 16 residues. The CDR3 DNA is TGCGCCAGCAGCGTGTCCGGGACTAGCGGCGTCAATGAGCAGTTCTTC. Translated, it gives CASSVSGTSGVNEQFF.

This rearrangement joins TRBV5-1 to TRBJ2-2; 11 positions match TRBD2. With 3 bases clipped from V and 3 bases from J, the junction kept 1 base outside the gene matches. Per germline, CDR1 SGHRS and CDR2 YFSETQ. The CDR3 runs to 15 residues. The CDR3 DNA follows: TGCGCCAGCAGCTCGGGACTAGCGGACACCGGGGAGCTGTTTTTT. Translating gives CASSSGLADTGELFF.

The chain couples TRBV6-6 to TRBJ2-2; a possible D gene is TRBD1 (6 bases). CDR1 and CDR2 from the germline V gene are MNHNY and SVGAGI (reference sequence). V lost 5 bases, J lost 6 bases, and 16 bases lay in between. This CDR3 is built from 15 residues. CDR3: CASSPGHQGAGELFF. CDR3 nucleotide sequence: TGTGCCAGCAGTCCGGGACACCAAGGGGCCGGGGAGCTGTTTTTT.

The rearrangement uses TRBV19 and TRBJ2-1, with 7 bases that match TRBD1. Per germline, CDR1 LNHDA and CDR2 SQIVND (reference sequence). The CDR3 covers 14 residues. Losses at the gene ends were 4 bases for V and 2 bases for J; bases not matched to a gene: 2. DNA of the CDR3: TGTGCCAGTAGTAGGACAGGACCCTACAATGAGCAGTTCTTC. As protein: CASSRTGPYNEQFF.

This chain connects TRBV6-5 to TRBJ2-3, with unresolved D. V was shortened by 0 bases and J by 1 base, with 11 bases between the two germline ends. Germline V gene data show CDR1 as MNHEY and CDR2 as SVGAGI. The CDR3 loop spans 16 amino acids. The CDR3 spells CASSYSLGPGTDTQYF. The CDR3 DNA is TGTGCCAGCAGTTACTCTCTTGGGCCTGGCACAGATACGCAGTATTTT.

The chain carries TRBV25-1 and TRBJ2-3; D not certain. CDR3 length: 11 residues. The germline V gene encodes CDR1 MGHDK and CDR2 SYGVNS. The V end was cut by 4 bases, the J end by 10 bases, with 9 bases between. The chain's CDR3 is CASSGSKAQYF. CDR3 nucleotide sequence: TGTGCCAGCAGTGGTAGCAAGGCGCAGTATTTT.

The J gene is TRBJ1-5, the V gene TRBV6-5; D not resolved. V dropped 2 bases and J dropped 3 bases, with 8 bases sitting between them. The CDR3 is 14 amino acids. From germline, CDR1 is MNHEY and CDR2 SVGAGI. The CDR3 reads CASSYGGFNQPQHF. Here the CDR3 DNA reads TGTGCCAGCAGTTACGGAGGATTCAATCAGCCCCAGCATTTT.

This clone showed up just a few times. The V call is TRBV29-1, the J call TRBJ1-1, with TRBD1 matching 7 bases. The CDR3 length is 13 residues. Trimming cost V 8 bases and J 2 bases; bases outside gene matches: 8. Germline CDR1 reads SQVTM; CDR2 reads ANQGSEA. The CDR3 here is CSSTSGGNTEAFF. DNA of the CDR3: TGCAGCTCTACTTCAGGGGGTAACACTGAAGCTTTCTTT. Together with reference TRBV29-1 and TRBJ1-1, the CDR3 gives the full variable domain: SAVISQKPSRDICQRGTSLTIQCQVDSQVTMMFWYRQQPGQSLTLIATANQGSEATYESGFVIDKFPISRPNLTFSTLTVSNMSPEDSSIYLCSSTSGGNTEAFFGQGTRLTVV.

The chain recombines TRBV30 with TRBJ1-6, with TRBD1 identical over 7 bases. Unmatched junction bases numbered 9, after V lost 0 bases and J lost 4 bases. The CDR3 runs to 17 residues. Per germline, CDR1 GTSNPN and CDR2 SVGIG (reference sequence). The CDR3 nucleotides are TGTGCCTGGAGTGTACCGACAGGGAATGTTTATAATTCACCCCTCCACTTT. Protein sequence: CAWSVPTGNVYNSPLHF.

The CDR3 nucleotides are TGTGCCATCAGACGCAGCGGGAATCAAGATACGCAGTATTTT. Amino acid sequence: CAIRRSGNQDTQYF. The V gene is TRBV10-3, the J gene TRBJ2-3; 7 nucleotides agree with TRBD2. The germline V gene encodes CDR1 ENHRY and CDR2 SYGVKD. The junction had 8 bases not matched to a gene; V was cut back by 6 bases and J by 5 bases. This CDR3 is 14 amino acids long.

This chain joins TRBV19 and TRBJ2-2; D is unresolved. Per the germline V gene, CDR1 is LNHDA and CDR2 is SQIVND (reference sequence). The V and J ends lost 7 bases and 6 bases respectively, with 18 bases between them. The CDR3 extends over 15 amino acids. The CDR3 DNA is TGTGCCAGTAATTTCGGGCCCTTCACGCCCGGGGAGCTGTTTTTT. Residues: CASNFGPFTPGELFF.

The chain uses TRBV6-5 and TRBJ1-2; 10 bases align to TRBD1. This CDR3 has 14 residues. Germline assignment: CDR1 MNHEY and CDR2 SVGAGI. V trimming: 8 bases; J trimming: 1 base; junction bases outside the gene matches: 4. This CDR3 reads CASGGQGRNYGYTF. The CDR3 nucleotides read TGTGCCAGCGGGGGACAGGGGCGTAACTATGGCTACACCTTC.

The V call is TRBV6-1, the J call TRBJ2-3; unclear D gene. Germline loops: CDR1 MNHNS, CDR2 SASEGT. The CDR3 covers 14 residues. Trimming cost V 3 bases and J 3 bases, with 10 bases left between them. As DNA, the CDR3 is TGTGCCAGCAGTGACCTGACTGAGACAGATACGCAGTATTTT. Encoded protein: CASSDLTETDTQYF.

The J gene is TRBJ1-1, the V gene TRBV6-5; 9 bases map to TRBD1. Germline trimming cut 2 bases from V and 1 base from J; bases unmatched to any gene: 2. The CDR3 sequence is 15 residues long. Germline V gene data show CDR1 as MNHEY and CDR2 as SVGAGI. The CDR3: CASSYRGQGNTEAFF. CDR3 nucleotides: TGTGCCAGCAGTTACAGGGGACAGGGGAACACTGAAGCTTTCTTT.

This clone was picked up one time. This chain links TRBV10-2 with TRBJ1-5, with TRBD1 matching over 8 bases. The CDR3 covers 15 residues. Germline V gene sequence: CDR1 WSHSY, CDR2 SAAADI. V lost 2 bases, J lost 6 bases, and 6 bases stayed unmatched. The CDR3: CASSETGQGGQPQHF. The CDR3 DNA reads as TGCGCCAGCAGTGAGACCGGACAGGGCGGTCAGCCCCAGCATTTT.

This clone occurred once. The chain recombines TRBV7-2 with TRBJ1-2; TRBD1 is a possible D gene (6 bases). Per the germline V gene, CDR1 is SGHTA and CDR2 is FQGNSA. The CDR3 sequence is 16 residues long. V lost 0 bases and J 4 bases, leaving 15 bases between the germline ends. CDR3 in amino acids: CASSLASSGASYGYTF. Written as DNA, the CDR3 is TGTGCCAGCAGCTTAGCCTCTTCAGGGGCCTCCTATGGCTACACCTTC.

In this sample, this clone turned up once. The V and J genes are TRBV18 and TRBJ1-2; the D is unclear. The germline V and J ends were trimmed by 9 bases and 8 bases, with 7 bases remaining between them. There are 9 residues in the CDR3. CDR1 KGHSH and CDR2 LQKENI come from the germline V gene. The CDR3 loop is CARYSGYTF. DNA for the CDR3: TGTGCCAGGTATTCGGGCTACACCTTC.

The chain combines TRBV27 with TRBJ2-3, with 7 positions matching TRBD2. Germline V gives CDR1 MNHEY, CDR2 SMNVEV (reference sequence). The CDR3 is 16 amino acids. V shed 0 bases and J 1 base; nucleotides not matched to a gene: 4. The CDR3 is CASSLSAGAGTDTQYF. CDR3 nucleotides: TGTGCCAGCAGTTTATCGGCGGGAGCAGGCACAGATACGCAGTATTTT.